These 2 T cell receptor beta chains came from one sample sequenced in a study of shared clonotypes between healthy human individuals. Sequencing used immunoSEQ multiplex PCR; TCRdb keeps in-frame clones, though not all of them. The sample holds a few hundred thousand clones, 97% seen once. Sequences were obtained from naive CD4+ T cells sorted from blood. As for subset: CD45RA+ positively selected. The receptor set was obtained from a woman aged 25 to 39 in good health.

A single count supports this clone. The chain is built from TRBV27 and TRBJ2-1, with D maybe TRBD2 (5 bases). The CDR3 runs 13 residues. Germline V gene sequence: CDR1 MNHEY, CDR2 SMNVEV (reference sequence). V was trimmed by 6 bases and J by 8 bases, leaving 14 bases between them. Here the CDR3 reads CASSQERGYEQFF. Written as DNA, the CDR3 is TGTGCCAGCAGCCAAGAGAGAGGGTATGAGCAGTTCTTC.

The chain carries TRBV11-1 and TRBJ2-7; 7 nucleotides line up with TRBD1. Germline V gene data show CDR1 as SGHAT and CDR2 as FQDESV (reference sequence). V lost 0 bases, J lost 4 bases, and 3 bases stayed unmatched. The CDR3 has 14 residues. CDR3 loop: CASSLAPQGYEQYF. CDR3 DNA sequence: TGTGCCAGCAGCTTAGCGCCACAGGGGTACGAGCAGTACTTC.